This T cell receptor beta chain originates from a study of identical twins. Via MiXCR, TCRdb re-called the 5' RACE reads, giving one row per CDR3 protein. The sample carries fewer than 550,000 distinct CDR3 sequences, 13% to 15% recorded once. Germline V gene sequence: CDR1 SNHLY, CDR2 FYNNEI. Trimming left V 5 bases short and J 3 bases short, with 11 bases between. This CDR3 comprises 13 residues. Another study also made use of these data, one on yellow fever vaccine responses in identical twins.

This sequence joins TRBV2 and TRBJ2-7; unclear D gene. The clonotype was recovered from a young woman in good health. The sequencing input was CD4+ T cells sorted from blood. This chain's CDR3 is CASSRRTHYEQYF. CDR3 nucleotide sequence: TGTGCCAGCAGTAGAAGAACTCACTACGAGCAGTACTTC.